This T cell receptor beta chain was recovered during a study of T cells after yellow fever vaccination (dated 2019 in TCRdb). Background on the whole study: The SMART-Seq v4 Ultra Low Input RNA kit was used to prepare libraries from fractions with low cell numbers. To track T-cell clones before and after primary and booster YFV17D yellow fever vaccination, bulk TCR alpha and beta repertoires were sequenced longitudinally. Blood was drawn at multiple timepoints before and after primary and secondary immunization, with bulk PBMC replicates and cell subsets isolated. Two healthy male donors, one aged 18 to 29 and one aged 30 to 39 years, made up the cohort. General study outcomes and caveats: A small share of clonotypes was detected in both CD4 and CD8 compartments, with the overlap likely arising from convergent recombination. Compared with the primary T-cell response, the secondary T-cell response was weaker but faster, peaking on day 5 rather than day 15. Because the study included only a couple of donors, the extent to which the findings can be generalized is limited. After the booster, most of the clones that had expanded following primary vaccination were detected again (just under 97% of CD4 and 80% to 90% of CD8), which suggests that memory was broadly maintained. Computational filtering was needed because FACS-sorted repertoires could contain abundant contaminating clonotypes from the bulk population.

As regards this clonotype: The antigen this receptor binds is unknown. No clone much larger than this one lies a single base away; base qualities are absent.

The sequencing machine was an Illumina NovaSeq 6000. TCR cDNA was synthesized by 5'RACE template switching, which introduced a universal primer site and unique molecular identifiers. Priming of cDNA synthesis was performed from both the TCR alpha and TCR beta constant segments. Two PCR steps were used to amplify libraries, with sample barcodes and sequencing adapters being added in the second step. Sequencing of libraries was performed on Illumina HiSeq 2500 (2x100 bp) or NovaSeq (2x150 bp). Per the source publication's procedure: MIGEC was used to demultiplex reads and collapse the reads into UMI consensus sequences, and MiXCR was used for V(D)J alignment. Vaccine-responding clonotypes were defined with edgeR using replicate PBMC samples, requiring FDR below 0.01 and a log2 fold change above 5 up to day 15. Bulk clonotypes were assigned CD4 or CD8 identity according to which sequenced CD4 or CD8 repertoire held them at higher abundance. In-frame beta chains were kept once TCRdb had trimmed the public reads at Q25 with fastp and called clones with MiXCR. Every entry covers one CDR3 protein and lists the most common genes and DNA from its rows. The V and J calls follow TCRdb's processing rather than the paper's. The sample table records 150,000 or so distinct CDR3 sequences; approximately 9.7% of these occur just once. Of the sample, about a third falls within the top ten clones.

Counted from cysteine to phenylalanine, this CDR3 has 17 amino acids. The kept DNA is CDR3 alone, 51 bases in frame from the first base. The V and J ends are trimmed by 4 bases and 2 bases, leaving 19 bases between them. Taken with the paper, the label for treatment or condition translates to: live attenuated yellow fever vaccine strain. PBMCs were isolated from peripheral blood using a standard Ficoll-Paque protocol. Dynabeads CD4 and CD8 positive selection kits were used to isolate CD4 and CD8 T-cell fractions. RNA was extracted with TriZol from bulk PBMCs, CD4 and CD8 fractions, and dextramer-positive and dextramer-negative fractions.

The V and J genes are TRBV12-3 or TRBV12-4 and TRBJ2-3; the D segment might be TRBD1 or TRBD2, since each matches 7 bases. This specimen was CD8+ T cells sorted from PBMCs, taken 45 days after the yellow fever booster vaccination. This clonotype was sampled from a young man who received the YFV17D yellow fever vaccine. The sequence in DNA is TGTGCCAGCAGTTCCCAGGGGGGGGGGGTTGACACAGATACGCAGTATTTT. Translated, it reads CASSSQGGGVDTDTQYF.